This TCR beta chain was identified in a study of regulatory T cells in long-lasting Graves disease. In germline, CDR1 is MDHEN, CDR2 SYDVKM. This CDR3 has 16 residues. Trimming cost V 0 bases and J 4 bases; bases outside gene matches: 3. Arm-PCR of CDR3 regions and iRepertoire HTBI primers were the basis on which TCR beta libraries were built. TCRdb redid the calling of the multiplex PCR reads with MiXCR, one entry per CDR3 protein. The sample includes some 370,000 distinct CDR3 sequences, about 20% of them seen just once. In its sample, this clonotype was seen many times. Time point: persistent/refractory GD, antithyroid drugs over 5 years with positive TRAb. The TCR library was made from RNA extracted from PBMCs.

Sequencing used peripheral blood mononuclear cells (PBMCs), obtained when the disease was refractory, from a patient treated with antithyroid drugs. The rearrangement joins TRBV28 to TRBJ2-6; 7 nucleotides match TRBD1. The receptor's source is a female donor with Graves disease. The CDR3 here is CASSLWTGTGANVLTF. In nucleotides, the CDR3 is TGTGCCAGCAGTTTATGGACAGGGACCGGGGCCAACGTCCTGACTTTC.